These 17 T cell receptor beta chains were sequenced from one sample in a study of graft-versus-host responses after intestinal transplantation. Produced via immunoSEQ multiplex PCR; TCRdb's table is partial and in-frame only. The sample gives approximately 10,000 clones, about 93% of which show up once; 2% to 2.5% is in the top ten. Sample: PBMCs, taken 8 days after intestinal transplant. These receptors originate from a human patient who received an intestinal transplant, so some T cells may come from the graft donor.

The CDR3 DNA reads as TGTGCCACCAGCAGAGGGGAGGGACTAGTTAGCACAGATACGCAGTATTTT. This codes for CATSRGEGLVSTDTQYF. The chain uses TRBV15 and TRBJ2-3; 8 nucleotides line up with TRBD2. Looked up from germline, CDR1 is LNHNV and CDR2 is YYDKDF (reference sequence). The CDR3 is made up of 17 amino acids. The J segment lost 0 bases and the V segment lost 1 base, leaving 6 bases of the junction unmatched.

This rearrangement joins TRBV7-6 to TRBJ2-7, with D perhaps TRBD2 (5 bases). Per the germline V gene, CDR1 is SGHVS and CDR2 is FNYEAQ. This CDR3 region has 14 residues. V was cut by 5 bases and J by 4 bases, with 15 bases left in between. The chain's CDR3 is CASSATTPYYEQYF. CDR3 coding DNA: TGTGCCAGCAGCGCGACTACTCCCTATTACGAGCAGTACTTC.

The chain combines TRBV5-1 with TRBJ2-1; no clear D gene. This CDR3 is 12 amino acids long. Per the germline V gene, CDR1 is SGHRS and CDR2 is YFSETQ. V shed 0 bases and J shed 5 bases, with 3 bases lying between them. The CDR3 here is CASSLENNEQFF. Written as DNA, the CDR3 is TGCGCCAGCAGCTTGGAAAACAATGAGCAGTTCTTC.

This chain uses TRBV5-1 with TRBJ2-5; TRBD1 might be the D (6 bases). The CDR3 extends over 15 amino acids. Trimming cost V 0 bases and J 4 bases, with 13 bases left between them. In germline, CDR1 is SGHRS, CDR2 YFSETQ. The CDR3 loop reads CASSLDALGAETQYF. The CDR3 bases are TGCGCCAGCAGCTTGGACGCGTTGGGGGCAGAGACCCAGTACTTC.

V is TRBV28 and J is TRBJ1-4, with D perhaps TRBD1 (5 bases). Germline V gene lookup returns CDR1 MDHEN and CDR2 SYDVKM. Trimming stripped 5 bases from V and 8 bases from J, with 15 bases between. This CDR3 spans 14 amino acids. The CDR3 is CASSPRTSWEKLFF. In DNA, the CDR3 is TGTGCCAGCAGTCCTCGGACATCTTGGGAAAAACTGTTTTTT.

The chain joins TRBV5-1 to TRBJ2-7; a weak D match, TRBD1 (6 bases). CDR3 length: 14 amino acids. Germline loops: CDR1 SGHRS, CDR2 YFSETQ. Trimming stripped 5 bases from V and 0 bases from J, with 12 bases between. The CDR3 here is CASRGTPSSYEQYF. CDR3 in DNA: TGCGCCAGCAGGGGGACACCATCCTCCTACGAGCAGTACTTC. The full variable domain, in which reference TRBV5-1 and TRBJ2-7 provide the parts outside the CDR3, is KAGVTQTPRYLIKTRGQQVTLSCSPISGHRSVSWYQQTPGQGLQFLFEYFSETQRNKGNFPGRFSGRQFSNSRSEMNVSTLELGDSALYLCASRGTPSSYEQYFGPGTRLTVT.

This sequence joins TRBV28 and TRBJ1-4, with TRBD1 identical over 7 bases. Germline CDR1 and CDR2: MDHEN and SYDVKM. The CDR3 sequence is 14 residues long. Trimming removed 6 bases from V and 8 bases from J; junction bases left unmatched: 9. The CDR3 spells CASSHTGVGEKLFF. CDR3 DNA: TGTGCCAGCAGCCATACAGGGGTGGGAGAAAAACTGTTTTTT.

J is TRBJ2-7 and V is TRBV27, with D perhaps matching TRBD1 (6 bases). The germline CDR1 and CDR2 sequences are MNHEY and SMNVEV (reference sequence). V was pared by 5 bases and J by 6 bases, with 14 bases between. The CDR3 consists of 13 residues. The CDR3 DNA reads TGTGCCAGCAGTCCCATACAGGGTTCCGAGCAGTACTTC. The encoded protein is CASSPIQGSEQYF.

This chain uses TRBV11-2 with TRBJ2-3; D call uncertain. Trimming stripped 0 bases from V and 2 bases from J, with 15 bases between. The CDR3 runs to 17 residues. Germline CDR1 reads SGHAT; CDR2 reads FQNNGV. CDR3 sequence reads: CASSLDEPAYSTDTQYF. In DNA, the CDR3 is TGTGCCAGCAGCTTAGATGAACCAGCGTACTCCACAGATACGCAGTATTTT.

This rearrangement joins TRBV9 to TRBJ2-7; 12 bases line up with TRBD2. J was trimmed by 0 bases and V by 7 bases; bases with no gene match: 14. This CDR3 region has 18 residues. Germline CDR1 reads SGDLS; CDR2 reads YYNGEE. This chain's CDR3 is CASGLSGLAGPSSYEQYF. The CDR3 nucleotides are TGTGCCAGCGGCCTCTCGGGACTAGCGGGCCCTAGCTCCTACGAGCAGTACTTC.

This clone has more than one count but fewer than ten. The chain joins TRBV6-6 to TRBJ1-2; unclear D gene. CDR1 is MNHNY, CDR2 SVGAGI, per germline (reference sequence). This CDR3 spans 13 amino acids. V was cut by 0 bases and J by 5 bases, with 7 bases left in between. In DNA, the CDR3 is TGTGCCAGCAGTTACTCAGGCGGGTATGGCTACACCTTC. Residues: CASSYSGGYGYTF.

The chain carries TRBV9 and TRBJ2-2; 10 bases agree with TRBD1. From germline, CDR1 is SGDLS and CDR2 YYNGEE. The ends lost 0 bases at V and 5 bases at J; junction bases unmatched: 10. This CDR3 contains 18 residues. In DNA form, the CDR3 reads TGTGCCAGCAGCGTAGGGAGGACAGACAGGGGGCAGACCGGGGAGCTGTTTTTT. Protein product: CASSVGRTDRGQTGELFF.

This chain links TRBV27 with TRBJ1-5, with D perhaps matching TRBD1 (5 bases). CDR3 length: 13 amino acids. Germline CDR1 is MNHEY and CDR2 is SMNVEV (reference sequence). V was trimmed by 8 bases and J by 1 base, leaving 9 bases between them. This CDR3 reads CASARDSNQPQHF. CDR3 DNA: TGTGCCAGCGCCAGGGACAGCAATCAGCCCCAGCATTTT.

V gene TRBV6-5 combines with J gene TRBJ2-1, with D unclear. The CDR3 runs to 14 residues. The germline V gene encodes CDR1 MNHEY and CDR2 SVGAGI. Trimming removed 0 bases at V and 7 bases at J, with 10 bases between. CDR3 in amino acids: CASSYSRRRNEQFF. The CDR3 bases are TGTGCCAGCAGTTACTCCAGGAGACGGAATGAGCAGTTCTTC.

The rearrangement uses TRBV7-2 and TRBJ2-7, with D possibly matching TRBD2 (6 bases). CDR1 and CDR2 from the germline V gene are SGHTA and FQGNSA. Trimming stripped 1 base from V and 3 bases from J, with 10 bases between. This CDR3 is 14 amino acids long. The CDR3 DNA is TGTGCCAGCAGCTTAGGGCAGGGACTCTACGAGCAGTACTTC. Amino acids: CASSLGQGLYEQYF.

DNA of the CDR3: TGTGCCAGTAGTATTTCTTGGCCGGCGGGGACCTCTGAAGCTTTCTTT. Translation: CASSISWPAGTSEAFF. This chain joins TRBV19 and TRBJ1-1; tentatively, D is TRBD1 (5 bases). Germline V CDR1 and CDR2: LNHDA, SQIVND (reference sequence). Deletions cut 3 bases from V and 6 bases from J, with 20 bases between. The CDR3 runs 16 residues.

The rearrangement links TRBV2 to TRBJ2-1, with D possibly matching TRBD2 (6 bases). Trimming took 9 bases from V and 8 from J, leaving 8 bases between them. CDR1 is SNHLY, CDR2 FYNNEI, per germline. This CDR3 spans 10 amino acids. CDR3 DNA sequence: TGTGCCAGTCGGGGGTATGAGCAGTTCTTC. Its protein is CASRGYEQFF.